This note documents a single TCR beta chain sequence. The specificity of this receptor is unknown. Within one base of it there is no much larger clone, and no base qualities were kept. Trimmed from V: 6 bases; trimmed from J: 2 bases; junction bases lacking a gene match: 6. The germline V gene yields SGHTS for CDR1 and YDEGEE for CDR2. The CDR3 has 14 amino acids, counting the end cysteine and phenylalanine. Only CDR3 DNA remains: 42 bases, in frame from the first base. This sample was taken from a study of vaccination and CD4 T cells after COVID-19 (dated by TCRdb to the early 2020s). As for the study more broadly: Every convalescent patient had a positive nasal swab PCR test for SARS-CoV-2, with mild disease in nine patients and severe disease in one. The convalescent cohort comprised six males and four females, including two Hispanic individuals, seven Caucasians, two Asians and one multiracial person. Each participant got two doses of either the Pfizer-BioNTech BNT162b2 vaccine (n=8) or the Moderna mRNA-1273 vaccine (n=2). Post-COVID blood samples from convalescent patients were collected a median of around 110 days after diagnosis, with a range of roughly 35 to 180 days. Post-vaccine blood samples were collected a median of approximately 68 days after the second vaccine dose, ranging from about 13 to 241 days. For stimulating the cultures, overlapping spike peptide pools were used, derived from SARS-CoV-2 as well as from the common cold coronaviruses HCoV-NL63, HCoV-OC43 and HCoV-229E. In control cultures, a CEFX viral epitope pool was used as positive control, an HIV-1 Nef peptide pool was used as negative control, or no peptide was added. In around 9 COVID-19 convalescent patients and a few infection-naive healthy vaccine recipients, researchers compared the spike-specific CD4+ TCR repertoire from before mRNA vaccination with the repertoire from after. Study-wide conclusions, independent of this receptor: Among convalescent patients, a median 86.3% of the SARS-CoV-2-reactive clones seen after vaccination appeared only after vaccination, which suggests priming specific to the vaccine. The study included relatively few convalescent patients and did not analyze early timepoints after natural infection. The median number of SARS-CoV-2-reactive clonotypes rose from 20 to 25 after infection to around 40 after vaccination, but the change was not significant. In convalescent patients, nearly all vaccine-specific clones (304 of 307) were found to be mono-reactive for SARS-CoV-2 spike rather than cross-reactive with common cold coronaviruses.

Libraries were made using PCR. TCR sequencing of DNA from cultured CD4+ T cells used the Oncomine TCR Beta short-read assay at the Johns Hopkins FTIC core. The QIAamp micro DNA kit was used to extract genomic DNA from the cultured CD4+ T cells. Oncomine TCR Beta libraries made from cultured CD4+ T cells were pooled using unique dual indexes and sequenced on an Illumina iSeq 100. The original pipeline was this. Non-productive sequences were filtered out, and CDR3s that did not start with C, did not end with F or W, or were shorter than 7 amino acids were discarded. Antigen-specific clonotypes were identified with the MANAFEST web application by comparing peptide-stimulated wells with reference and other culture wells. Positive clones required FDR below 0.05, an odds ratio above 5, and productive frequency above 0.1% in at least two of three replicate wells. A clonotype was classed as cross-reactive if the clonotype showed significant expansion both in SARS-CoV-2 spike wells and in at least one common cold coronavirus spike condition. Similarity between CDR3 sequences was evaluated in R version 3.6.1 using Levenshtein distances (stringdist) and unrooted phylogenetic trees (ape). TCRdb redid the processing of the public reads, applying fastp at Q25 and MiXCR, and retained in-frame beta chains. Every CDR3 protein is listed once, alongside the most common genes and DNA of its rows. These V and J calls originate from TCRdb's pipeline instead of the authors' own analysis. The sample contains some 21,000 distinct CDR3 sequences, 52% of them found a single time. The ten largest clonotypes hold about 8.9% of the sample.

This specimen's treatment or condition label, per the study, means: roughly nine-day PBMC culture with coronavirus spike peptide pools or control peptides (ViraFEST assay). The study used the ViraFEST assay, which expanded antigen-specific T cells with peptide pools and then identified expanded clonotypes by TCR sequencing. The positive SARS-CoV-2 PCR tests of the convalescent patients were dated from March to December 2020, before the Alpha, Beta and Delta variants emerged in the United States. Each well held around 2.1 million PBMCs cultured with about 9.8 ug/ml peptide pools in IMDM containing approximately 5% human AB serum and 7.5 to 10 IU/ml IL-2. On days 3 and 7, half of the culture medium was replaced with fresh IL-2-containing medium. After ten to eleven days of culture, CD4+ T cells were isolated by negative selection using the EasySep CD4+ T cell isolation kit. PBMCs were separated from whole blood using Ficoll-Paque Plus gradient centrifugation and then either used fresh or cryopreserved at -140C. Culture conditions were generally each tested in triplicate wells.

The chain is encoded by TRBV5-8 joined to TRBJ2-3; 7 middle bases align to TRBD2. The sequence was obtained from a human donor who had recovered from COVID-19. The sequencing sample was made of CD4+ T cells from blood, cultured in vitro. The nucleotide sequence is TGTGCCAGCACCGTGGGACTAACCACAGATACGCAGTATTTT. The resulting protein is CASTVGLTTDTQYF.